Described below is a single T cell receptor (beta chain) sequence and its context. Sequencing used immunoSEQ multiplex PCR; TCRdb keeps in-frame clones, though not all of them. The profile shows some 100,000 clones, approximately 90% of them singletons. This record comes from a study of OX40 agonist ivuxolimab in advanced cancers. The CDR3 extends over 15 amino acids. J gave up 7 bases and V 3 bases, and 7 bases lay outside the gene matches. V usage is TRBV5-3 and J usage is TRBJ1-3, with 10 bases lining up with TRBD1. TRBV5-3 is reported as an ORF; its role is uncertain. The sequenced sample was CD4+ or CD8+ T cells sorted from blood, obtained in a trial of the OX40 agonist ivuxolimab. This clonotype originated in an adult with an advanced solid tumor such as melanoma, head and neck, liver or kidney cancer. CDR3 DNA sequence: TGTGCCAGAAGCTGGGACAGGGGCAGAGGTAACACCATATATTTT. It translates to CARSWDRGRGNTIYF.